A single sample gave rise to the 27 T cell receptor beta chains below, sequenced in a study of cytomegalovirus exposure and HLA in healthy donors. PCR employed 60 Vbeta and 13 Jbeta primers. Assay used: immunoSEQ multiplex PCR; TCRdb lists only in-frame clones, some missing. The sample has approximately 150,000 clones, around nine tenths seen once. Sequencing was performed on PBMCs. These receptors were collected from a woman in her thirties in good health and CMV-seronegative.

The CDR3 is CASSSGQGDNSPLHF. The CDR3 DNA reads as TGTGCCAGCAGCTCGGGACAGGGGGATAATTCACCCCTCCACTTT. The genes are TRBV11-3 and TRBJ1-6; 11 nucleotides match TRBD1. Unmatched junction bases numbered 1, after V lost 4 bases and J lost 5 bases. The CDR3 is 15 amino acids. The germline gives CDR1 SGHNT, CDR2 YENEEA.

The V and J genes are TRBV9 and TRBJ1-1; a weak D match, TRBD1 (5 bases). CDR3 size: 18 residues. CDR1 SGDLS and CDR2 YYNGEE come from the germline V gene. The V and J ends lost 4 bases and 0 bases respectively, with 22 bases between them. This CDR3 is CASSQPGGGGRVNTEAFF. CDR3 DNA sequence: TGTGCCAGCAGCCAACCCGGGGGGGGTGGCCGCGTGAACACTGAAGCTTTCTTT.

This clone was seen once. The chain recombines TRBV5-1 with TRBJ2-1, with a possible D match to TRBD2 (6 bases). V was clipped by 4 bases and J by 8 bases, with 25 bases between them. The CDR3 has 17 residues. Germline CDR1 is SGHRS and CDR2 is YFSETQ. The CDR3 nucleotides read TGCGCCAGCAGCCCACCTAAGGAGGGTGGGGTGGGGGATGAGCAGTTCTTC. It encodes CASSPPKEGGVGDEQFF.

The V call is TRBV11-2, the J call TRBJ1-2, with no clear D. This CDR3 comprises 13 residues. Trimming stripped 6 bases from V and 4 bases from J, with 12 bases between. Germline CDR1 reads SGHAT; CDR2 reads FQNNGV. The CDR3 DNA reads as TGTGCCAGCAGTCCCGGGGTTGTCTATGGCTACACCTTC. Protein product: CASSPGVVYGYTF.

This clone occurred once. CDR3 region: CSVGAGRTQAETQYF. CDR3 DNA sequence: TGCAGCGTTGGGGCGGGACGCACTCAGGCCGAGACCCAGTACTTC. This sequence joins TRBV29-1 and TRBJ2-5, with D perhaps TRBD2 (6 bases). Trimming shortened V by 4 bases and J by 5 bases, and 20 bases separated the two germline ends. Looked up from germline, CDR1 is SQVTM and CDR2 is ANQGSEA. The CDR3 is made up of 15 amino acids. Based on the CDR3 plus reference TRBV29-1 and TRBJ2-5, the full variable domain is SAVISQKPSRDICQRGTSLTIQCQVDSQVTMMFWYRQQPGQSLTLIATANQGSEATYESGFVIDKFPISRPNLTFSTLTVSNMSPEDSSIYLCSVGAGRTQAETQYFGPGTRLLVL.

This chain links TRBV5-4 with TRBJ2-1, with a tentative D call TRBD2 (6 bases). Looked up from germline, CDR1 is SGHNT and CDR2 is YYREEE (reference sequence). CDR3 length: 14 residues. Trimming cost V 3 bases and J 7 bases, with 14 bases left between them. The chain's CDR3 is CASSSGLGGNEQFF. The CDR3, as DNA: TGTGCCAGCAGCTCGGGACTGGGTGGGAATGAGCAGTTCTTC.

The chain carries TRBV28 and TRBJ1-2; D unclear. CDR3 length equals 15 residues. Trimming left V 3 bases short and J 4 bases short, with 15 bases between. The V gene's germline CDR1 is MDHEN and CDR2 SYDVKM. CDR3 DNA sequence: TGTGCCAGCAGTTTGCTATCACCCAAATTCTATGGCTACACCTTC. Encoded protein: CASSLLSPKFYGYTF.

This clone was seen more than once but under ten times. This sequence joins TRBV6-5 and TRBJ2-2; D gene ambiguous. The CDR3 contains 13 residues. The V end lost 5 bases, the J end lost 4 bases, and 8 bases lay between the germline ends. Germline lookup yields CDR1 MNHEY and CDR2 SVGAGI. CDR3 nucleotides: TGTGCCAGCAGTATGGGCATCACCGGGGAGCTGTTTTTT. Translation: CASSMGITGELFF.

The CDR3 DNA reads TGTGCCAGCAGTTTTACAGGATCGGCTAATGAAAAACTGTTTTTT. This gives the protein CASSFTGSANEKLFF. V is TRBV27 and J is TRBJ1-4; TRBD1 is a possible D gene (5 bases). CDR1 and CDR2 (germline): MNHEY, SMNVEV (reference sequence). Trimming left V 3 bases short and J 3 bases short, with 11 bases between. This CDR3 contains 15 residues. The full variable domain, in which reference TRBV27 and TRBJ1-4 provide the parts outside the CDR3, is EAQVTQNPRYLITVTGKKLTVTCSQNMNHEYMSWYRQDPGLGLRQIYYSMNVEVTDKGDVPEGYKVSRKEKRNFPLILESPSPNQTSLYFCASSFTGSANEKLFFGSGTQLSVL.

V gene TRBV11-2 combines with J gene TRBJ2-7, with TRBD1 as a possible D gene (5 bases). The ends were cut back, 6 bases at V and 4 bases at J, with 16 bases in the middle. Germline CDR1 is SGHAT and CDR2 is FQNNGV. This CDR3 comprises 14 residues. CDR3 protein: CASRSSTGAYEQYF. The DNA for the CDR3 is TGTGCCAGCAGATCAAGTACAGGTGCATACGAGCAGTACTTC. The full variable domain, its missing parts supplied by reference TRBV11-2 and TRBJ2-7, is EAGVAQSPRYKIIEKRQSVAFWCNPISGHATLYWYQQILGQGPKLLIQFQNNGVVDDSQLPKDRFSAERLKGVDSTLKIQPAKLEDSAVYLCASRSSTGAYEQYFGPGTRLTVT.

The genes are TRBV2 and TRBJ2-5, with 10 positions matching TRBD1. Germline V gene lookup returns CDR1 SNHLY and CDR2 FYNNEI. Trimming cost V 6 bases and J 1 base; bases outside gene matches: 5. The CDR3 sequence is 15 residues long. The CDR3 sequence: CASSGTGASQETQYF. In DNA, the CDR3 is TGTGCCAGCAGCGGGACAGGGGCTTCCCAAGAGACCCAGTACTTC.

V gene TRBV5-1 combines with J gene TRBJ2-7, with 8 bases fitting TRBD2. This CDR3 has 14 amino acids. In germline, CDR1 is SGHRS, CDR2 YFSETQ. V was clipped by 4 bases and J by 2 bases; unmatched bases: 5. The CDR3 DNA follows: TGCGCCAGCAGCGGCGGGGGGAGGACCTACGAGCAGTACTTC. Amino acids: CASSGGGRTYEQYF. Full variable domain (rest looked up from reference TRBV5-1 and TRBJ2-7): KAGVTQTPRYLIKTRGQQVTLSCSPISGHRSVSWYQQTPGQGLQFLFEYFSETQRNKGNFPGRFSGRQFSNSRSEMNVSTLELGDSALYLCASSGGGRTYEQYFGPGTRLTVT.

The CDR3 DNA reads TGCGCCAGCCGGGAGGACTCCTACGAGCAGTACTTC. This sequence encodes CASREDSYEQYF. The chain employs TRBV5-1 and TRBJ2-7; 7 bases align to TRBD2. The CDR3 consists of 12 residues. J gave up 0 bases and V 7 bases, and 1 base lay outside the gene matches. Germline V gives CDR1 SGHRS, CDR2 YFSETQ.

With regard to this clone: One end of the junction is discordant with germline, which a read error may explain. The chain recombines TRBV7-6 with TRBJ2-3; 12 nucleotides match TRBD2. Germline assignment: CDR1 SGHVS and CDR2 FNYEAQ. CDR3 length equals 17 residues. CDR3: CACSPRTSGVFTDTQYF. CDR3 DNA sequence: TGTGCCTGCAGCCCGCGGACTAGCGGGGTCTTCACAGATACGCAGTATTTT.

The chain employs TRBV9 and TRBJ2-7, with a tentative D call TRBD1 (6 bases). In germline, CDR1 is SGDLS, CDR2 YYNGEE. This CDR3 is 14 amino acids long. Between the trimmed V and J ends, which lost 0 bases and 4 bases, there was a span of 11 bases. The CDR3 DNA reads as TGTGCCAGCAGCGTAGATGGCAGGGGTTACGAGCAGTACTTC. It translates to CASSVDGRGYEQYF.

This chain links TRBV7-9 with TRBJ2-2; 8 nucleotides align to TRBD1. Germline CDR1 is SEHNR and CDR2 is FQNEAQ (reference sequence). V dropped 2 bases and J dropped 4; count of bases not matched to a gene: 3. The CDR3 totals 15 residues. The CDR3 reads CASSLFGQGTGELFF. The CDR3 coding sequence is TGTGCCAGCAGCTTATTCGGACAGGGCACCGGGGAGCTGTTTTTT. The whole variable domain, filled in from reference TRBV7-9 and TRBJ2-2, reads DTGVSQNPRHKITKRGQNVTFRCDPISEHNRLYWYRQTLGQGPEFLTYFQNEAQLEKSRLLSDRFSAERPKGSFSTLEIQRTEQGDSAMYLCASSLFGQGTGELFFGEGSRLTVL.

In its sample, this clone was seen a few times. The genes are TRBV5-6 and TRBJ2-7, with a weak D call TRBD2 (7 bases). V lost 5 bases, J lost 1 base, and 16 bases lay in between. The CDR3 is 15 residues long. CDR1 and CDR2 from the germline V gene are SGHDT and YYEEEE. This CDR3 reads CASSRGGVPSYEQYF. CDR3 nucleotides: TGTGCCAGCAGTAGGGGGGGGGTCCCTTCCTACGAGCAGTACTTC.

V gene TRBV28 combines with J gene TRBJ2-7; 10 bases line up with TRBD2. The CDR3 sequence is 15 residues long. The trim removed 4 bases at V and 4 bases at J, leaving 7 bases unmatched. Germline assignment: CDR1 MDHEN and CDR2 SYDVKM. The CDR3 is CASSSRGAGGYEQYF. The CDR3, as DNA: TGTGCCAGCAGTTCTCGGGGAGCGGGAGGGTACGAGCAGTACTTC. Full variable domain (outside the CDR3, taken from reference TRBV28 and TRBJ2-7): DVKVTQSSRYLVKRTGEKVFLECVQDMDHENMFWYRQDPGLGLRLIYFSYDVKMKEKGDIPEGYSVSREKKERFSLILESASTNQTSMYLCASSSRGAGGYEQYFGPGTRLTVT.

The chain recombines TRBV29-1 with TRBJ2-7, with TRBD1 matching over 11 bases. The CDR3 is 13 residues long. The germline gives CDR1 SQVTM, CDR2 ANQGSEA. V lost 1 base to trimming and J lost 7 bases; unmatched junction nucleotides: 3. CDR3 in amino acids: CSVEGTGGWEQYF. The CDR3 DNA reads as TGCAGCGTTGAAGGGACAGGGGGCTGGGAGCAGTACTTC.

This rearrangement joins TRBV7-7 to TRBJ2-5, with TRBD2 matching over 12 bases. The V and J ends lost 2 bases and 4 bases, in that order; junction bases with no gene match: 5. This CDR3 has 16 residues. Germline-derived CDR1 and CDR2 are SSHAT and FNYEAQ (reference sequence). CDR3 DNA: TGTGCCAGCAGCTTACTAGCGGGAGGGCCAGGAGAGACCCAGTACTTC. This encodes CASSLLAGGPGETQYF.

The chain combines TRBV19 with TRBJ2-1, with TRBD2 identical over 11 bases. Per the germline V gene, CDR1 is LNHDA and CDR2 is SQIVND (reference sequence). V dropped 0 bases and J dropped 12; count of bases not matched to a gene: 13. The CDR3 consists of 17 residues. CDR3 DNA: TGTGCCAGTAGTATAGAGCTAGCGGGAGGTCTCCTGGGGGGGCAGTTCTTC. Translated: CASSIELAGGLLGGQFF.

The rearrangement links TRBV7-2 to TRBJ1-1; D is uncertain. The V and J ends lost 4 bases and 1 base respectively, with 19 bases between them. The CDR3 contains 17 residues. Per germline, CDR1 SGHTA and CDR2 FQGNSA. The CDR3 protein is CASSSSGFGEGNTEAFF. DNA of the CDR3: TGTGCCAGCAGCTCCAGTGGGTTTGGGGAGGGGAACACTGAAGCTTTCTTT.

The chain combines TRBV19 with TRBJ2-7; unclear D gene. Germline V lookup: CDR1 LNHDA, CDR2 SQIVND (reference sequence). This CDR3 spans 13 amino acids. Trimming cost V 0 bases and J 4 bases, with 7 bases left between them. The CDR3 loop reads CASSIDPRYEQYF. The CDR3 coding sequence is TGTGCCAGTAGTATAGATCCCAGGTACGAGCAGTACTTC.

V and J are TRBV11-2 and TRBJ2-5; TRBD1 might be the D (5 bases). V was cut by 1 base and J by 1 base, with 10 bases left in between. This CDR3 comprises 15 residues. Germline CDR1 is SGHAT and CDR2 is FQNNGV. The CDR3 sequence is CASSLGQGSQETQYF. The DNA of the CDR3 is TGTGCCAGCAGCTTAGGTCAGGGCAGCCAAGAGACCCAGTACTTC.

The chain recombines TRBV5-4 with TRBJ2-2, with 10 nucleotides matching TRBD1. CDR1 and CDR2 from the germline V gene are SGHNT and YYREEE (reference sequence). This CDR3 is 16 amino acids long. Trimming cost V 0 bases and J 5 bases; bases outside gene matches: 4. In nucleotides, the CDR3 is TGTGCCAGCAGCTTGGTCTGGACAGGGGGAACCGGGGAGCTGTTTTTT. This translates into CASSLVWTGGTGELFF. Full variable domain (rest looked up from reference TRBV5-4 and TRBJ2-2): ETGVTQSPTHLIKTRGQQVTLRCSSQSGHNTVSWYQQALGQGPQFIFQYYREEENGRGNFPPRFSGLQFPNYSSELNVNALELDDSALYLCASSLVWTGGTGELFFGEGSRLTVL.

The chain carries TRBV27 and TRBJ2-1; 9 bases are shared with TRBD1. Trimming cost V 3 bases and J 0 bases; bases outside gene matches: 15. Germline CDR1 and CDR2: MNHEY and SMNVEV (reference sequence). The CDR3 length is 20 residues. CDR3: CASSFPQGAKTLGSYNEQFF. CDR3 coding DNA: TGTGCCAGCAGTTTCCCACAGGGGGCAAAGACCCTGGGCTCCTACAATGAGCAGTTCTTC.

A few counts support this clone. This chain connects TRBV19 to TRBJ1-5, with 8 nucleotides matching TRBD1. The CDR3 length is 16 residues. Germline lookup yields CDR1 LNHDA and CDR2 SQIVND (reference sequence). Losses at the gene ends were 3 bases for V and 1 base for J; bases not matched to a gene: 5. The CDR3 bases are TGTGCCAGTAGTATCAGGGGGCGGAGAAGCAATCAGCCCCAGCATTTT. Protein product: CASSIRGRRSNQPQHF.